The clone carrying this T cell receptor beta chain was counted a few times. Its target is not known. The junction departs from germline at one end; a sequencing error may be responsible. Study conclusions and caveats: Tumor Tregs overlapped most with tumor, then blood, naive CD4+ cells. In terms of TCR gene usage, tumor memory CD4+ T cells clustered together with blood and lymph node memory CD4+ cells, as well as with lymph node naive CD4+ cells.

Germline CDR1 is SGHRS and CDR2 is YFSETQ. The CDR3 runs 13 residues. TCRdb recomputed calls from the 5' RACE reads with MiXCR, one row per CDR3 protein. Of fewer than 80,000 distinct CDR3 sequences in the sample, roughly 22% were seen once. CD4+CD45RO+CD25- cells were isolated as memory CD4+ T cells. The specimen was memory CD4+ T cells sorted from a lymph node. Sample subset: memory CD4+ T cells, CD4+CD45RO+CD25-. This receptor was taken from a female donor with breast cancer. This chain links TRBV5-1 with TRBJ2-3, with D possibly being TRBD1 (6 bases). This chain's CDR3 is CAGRPLGTYTQYF. The CDR3, as DNA: TGCGCCGGCAGACCACTAGGGACATATACGCAGTATTTT.